Here is one T cell receptor beta chain with its context. Its antigen is unidentified. Germline trimming cut 5 bases from V and 2 bases from J; bases unmatched to any gene: 12. The CDR3 consists of 16 residues. CDR1 LNHDA and CDR2 SQIVND come from the germline V gene (reference sequence). The sample belongs to a study of graft-versus-host responses after intestinal transplantation. Across the study: All recipients got anti-thymocyte globulin induction, then tacrolimus and steroids for roughly three years. Study results and limitations: The authors found GvH clones in recipient marrow, some appearing first in ileum or blood. Patients with graft-donor T cell macrochimerism had high graft-versus-host to host-versus-graft clonal ratios in allografts.

The repertoire was sequenced with immunoSEQ multiplex PCR; TCRdb's copy has only in-frame clones and lacks some. The sample has roughly 120,000 clones, 90% seen once. The chain has TRBV19 and TRBJ2-7; TRBD2 matches 7 bases. The clonotype was recovered from a human donor who received an intestinal transplant. Sample: unstimulated CD4+ T cells sorted from spleen or lymph node cells, taken before intestinal transplant. Here the CDR3 DNA reads TGTGCCAGTAGTGATATGGGTAAGCGGGGCGCCTACGAGCAGTACTTC. Amino acids: CASSDMGKRGAYEQYF.